Detailed here is one T cell receptor (beta chain). The data originate from a study of blood T cell repertoires in COVID-19. Study details: From T cells, B-cell-depleted T cells, or PBMCs came the material, which was cDNA or gDNA.

This CDR3 is 16 amino acids long. Germline lookup yields CDR1 KGHSH and CDR2 LQKENI. V lost 2 bases and J 0 bases, leaving 10 bases between the germline ends. Original data processing: For nucleated cells, counts were estimated from reference gene primer amplification. Libraries were prepared by immunoSEQ multiplex PCR; TCRdb keeps only in-frame clonotypes and omits some of them. D and trimming were read from the DNA, whereas the V and J calls and clone size are those reported in that table. Counted here are under 200,000 clones, 88% occurring once; the ten biggest clones make up roughly 5.5%. Sequencing used peripheral blood. The source is a man aged 35-49 years with active or convalescent COVID-19. The chain uses TRBV18 and TRBJ1-4; no clear D gene. The CDR3 loop is CASSPTTEATNEKLFF. The DNA for the CDR3 is TGTGCCAGCTCACCAACTACGGAGGCAACTAATGAAAAACTGTTTTTT. Drawing the rest from reference TRBV18 and TRBJ1-4, the complete variable domain is NAGVMQNPRHLVRRRGQEARLRCSPMKGHSHVYWYRQLPEEGLKFMVYLQKENIIDESGMPKERFSAEFPKEGPSILRIQQVVRGDSAAYFCASSPTTEATNEKLFFGSGTQLSVL.